One T cell receptor (beta chain) is described in this entry. The table came from immunoSEQ multiplex PCR; TCRdb's copy has only in-frame clones and leaves some out. Here the sample spans 280,000 or so clones, roughly 85% being singletons. CDR1 and CDR2 from the germline V gene are SGHNT and YENEEA. The V end was cut by 1 base, the J end by 3 bases, with 9 bases between. CDR3 length: 15 residues. The record originates from a study of blood T cell repertoires in COVID-19. Ages ranged from roughly 18 to 100 years, with residence in under 25 US areas. Cohort assignment relied on participant-reported clinical history.

This sequence was found in a woman aged 50 to 65 who had recovered from COVID-19. The sample was PBMCs or T cells enriched from blood (not recorded which). The chain uses TRBV11-3 and TRBJ2-2, with a weak D call TRBD1 (5 bases). This chain's CDR3 is CASSLGGRDTGELFF. As DNA, the CDR3 is TGTGCCAGCAGCTTAGGGGGCCGGGACACCGGGGAGCTGTTTTTT.